A selection of T cell receptor beta chains follows, all from one sample in a study of blood T cell repertoires in COVID-19. The protocol was immunoSEQ multiplex PCR, while the TCRdb copy is restricted to in-frame clones and leaves out a portion. The sample carries 200,000 to 300,000 clones, 88% recorded once. The source material was PBMCs or T cells enriched from blood (not recorded which). The receptors were gathered from a woman between 40 and 50 years old with acute COVID-19. Each CDR3 is given with its conserved first and last residue. D genes are given only for firm matches. Clone size is shown for a subset of rows, as once, few, many or a class of expanded clone.

V	size	J	D	DNA	CDR3
TRBV24-1	few	TRBJ2-1	NA	TGTGCCACCAGTGATCCCGACGGGGGCTCCTACAATGAGCAGTTCTTC	CATSDPDGGSYNEQFF
TRBV25-1	NA	TRBJ1-6	NA	TGTGCCAGCAGTGGGGGACTAAATTCACCCCTCCACTTT	CASSGGLNSPLHF
TRBV2	NA	TRBJ2-4	NA	TGTGCCAGCAATGGACCCTCATACCCCGGGGGAGCCAAAAACATTCAGTACTTC	CASNGPSYPGGAKNIQYF
TRBV5-5	NA	TRBJ1-1	NA	TGTGCCAGCAGCTGGGCAACAGGGCAGAACACTGAAGCTTTCTTT	CASSWATGQNTEAFF
TRBV10-3	NA	TRBJ1-2	NA	TGTGCCATCAGTATGAGCGGGGCCAGGGGCTACACCTTC	CAISMSGARGYTF
TRBV30	NA	TRBJ2-1	TRBD2	TGTGCCTGGAGTAAGGCGGGACTAGCGGGAGTCTGGAATGAGCAGTTCTTC	CAWSKAGLAGVWNEQFF
TRBV5-4	NA	TRBJ2-3	NA	TGTGCCAGCAGCTTTCCTTGGACAGGCACAGATACGCAGTATTTT	CASSFPWTGTDTQYF
TRBV10-1	NA	TRBJ1-1	NA	TGCGCCAGCAGTGGAACAGGGGAAGCTTTCTTT	CASSGTGEAFF
TRBV7-6	NA	TRBJ2-5	TRBD1	TGTGCCAGCAGCCTCGGGACAGGGCAAGAGACCCAGTACTTC	CASSLGTGQETQYF
TRBV11-3	NA	TRBJ1-3	NA	TGTGCCAGCAGCCTACGCCGGGAAGCCATATATTTT	CASSLRREAIYF
TRBV10-3	NA	TRBJ2-4	TRBD1	TGTGCCATCAGCTGGGACAGGGGGCGGGCCATTCAGTACTTC	CAISWDRGRAIQYF
TRBV19	once	TRBJ1-6	NA	TGTGCCAGTAGTCCCAGGGGATCCTCACCCCTCCACTTT	CASSPRGSSPLHF
TRBV10-1	few	TRBJ2-1	TRBD2	TGCGCCAGCAGTGAGGCTAGCGGGGGACACAATGAGCAGTTCTTC	CASSEASGGHNEQFF
TRBV7-2	NA	TRBJ2-5	NA	TGTGCCAGCAGCTTAGGTACAGGCCAAGAGACCCAGTACTTC	CASSLGTGQETQYF
TRBV19	NA	TRBJ2-6	NA	TGTGCCAGTACCTGGAACCAGGGGTCTGGGGCCAACGTCCTGACTTTC	CASTWNQGSGANVLTF
TRBV5-1	NA	TRBJ1-1	NA	TGCGCCAGCAGCCGCGGACAGTCAAACACTGAAGCTTTCTTT	CASSRGQSNTEAFF
TRBV6-2/TRBV6-3	NA	TRBJ2-2	NA	TGTGCCAGCAGTATCCAACAGGCTTTGTACGGGGAGCTGTTTTTT	CASSIQQALYGELFF
TRBV11-2	NA	TRBJ2-3	TRBD1	TGTGCCAGCAGGCGCCCGGGACAGAGCACAGATACGCAGTATTTT	CASRRPGQSTDTQYF